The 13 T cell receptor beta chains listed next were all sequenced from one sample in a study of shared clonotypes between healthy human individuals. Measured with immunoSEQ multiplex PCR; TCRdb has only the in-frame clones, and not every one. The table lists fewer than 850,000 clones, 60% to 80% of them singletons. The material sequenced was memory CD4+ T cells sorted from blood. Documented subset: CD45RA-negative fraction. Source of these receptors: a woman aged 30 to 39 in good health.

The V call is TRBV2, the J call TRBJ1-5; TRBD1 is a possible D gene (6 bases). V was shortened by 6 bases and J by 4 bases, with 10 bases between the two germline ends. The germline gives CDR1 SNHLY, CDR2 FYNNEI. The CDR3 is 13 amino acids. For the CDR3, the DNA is TGTGCCAGCAGGGGGGACACAAATCAGCCCCAGCATTTT. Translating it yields CASRGDTNQPQHF. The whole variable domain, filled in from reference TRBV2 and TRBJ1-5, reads EPEVTQTPSHQVTQMGQEVILRCVPISNHLYFYWYRQILGQKVEFLVSFYNNEISEKSEIFDDQFSVERPDGSNFTLKIRSTKLEDSAMYFCASRGDTNQPQHFGDGTRLSIL.

As DNA, the CDR3 is TGTGCCAGCAGCTTACTGGGCAGGGCCCAAGAGACCCAGTACTTC. Translated, it gives CASSLLGRAQETQYF. The rearrangement links TRBV7-9 to TRBJ2-5, with D maybe TRBD1 (5 bases). Per the germline V gene, CDR1 is SEHNR and CDR2 is FQNEAQ (reference sequence). This CDR3 is built from 15 residues. V lost 2 bases and J lost 1, with 11 bases in between.

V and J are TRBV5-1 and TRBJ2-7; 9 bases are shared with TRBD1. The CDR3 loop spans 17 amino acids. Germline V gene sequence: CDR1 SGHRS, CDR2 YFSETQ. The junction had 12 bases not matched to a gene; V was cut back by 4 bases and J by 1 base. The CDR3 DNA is TGCGCCAGCAGCCCCCCTCCCGGACAGGGGCCGTCCTACGAGCAGTACTTC. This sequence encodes CASSPPPGQGPSYEQYF. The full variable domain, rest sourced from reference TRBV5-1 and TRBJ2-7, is KAGVTQTPRYLIKTRGQQVTLSCSPISGHRSVSWYQQTPGQGLQFLFEYFSETQRNKGNFPGRFSGRQFSNSRSEMNVSTLELGDSALYLCASSPPPGQGPSYEQYFGPGTRLTVT.

CDR3 loop: CASSASGSGYEQYF. CDR3 DNA: TGTGCCAGCAGCGCTAGCGGGAGTGGTTACGAGCAGTACTTC. V gene TRBV9 combines with J gene TRBJ2-7; TRBD2 matches 10 bases. Germline lookup yields CDR1 SGDLS and CDR2 YYNGEE. V trimming: 3 bases; J trimming: 4 bases; junction bases outside the gene matches: 4. The CDR3 covers 14 residues.

CDR3 loop: CASRDSGSFYEQYF. The CDR3 bases are TGTGCCAGCAGGGATAGCGGGAGCTTCTACGAGCAGTACTTC. The chain recombines TRBV27 with TRBJ2-7, with 9 positions matching TRBD2. This CDR3 region has 14 residues. V was pared by 6 bases and J by 3 bases, with 6 bases of the junction left unmatched. Per germline, CDR1 MNHEY and CDR2 SMNVEV (reference sequence).

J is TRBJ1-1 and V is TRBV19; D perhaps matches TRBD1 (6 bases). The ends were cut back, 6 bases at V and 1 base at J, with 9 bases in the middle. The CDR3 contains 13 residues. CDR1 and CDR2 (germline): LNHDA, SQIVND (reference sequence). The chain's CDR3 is CASSSRGNTEAFF. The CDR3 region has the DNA TGTGCCAGTAGCAGCAGGGGGAACACTGAAGCTTTCTTT.

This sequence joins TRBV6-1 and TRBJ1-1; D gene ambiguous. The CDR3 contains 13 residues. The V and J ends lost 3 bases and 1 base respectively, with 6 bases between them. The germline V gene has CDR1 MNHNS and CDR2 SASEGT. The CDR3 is CASSDTWNTEAFF. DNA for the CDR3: TGTGCCAGCAGTGATACCTGGAACACTGAAGCTTTCTTT.

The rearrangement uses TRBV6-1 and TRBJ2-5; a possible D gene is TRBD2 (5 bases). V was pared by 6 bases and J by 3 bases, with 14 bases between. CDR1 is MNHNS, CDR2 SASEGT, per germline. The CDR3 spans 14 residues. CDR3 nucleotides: TGTGCCAGCAGGCGGGTCGGGTGGGAAGAGACCCAGTACTTC. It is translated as CASRRVGWEETQYF.

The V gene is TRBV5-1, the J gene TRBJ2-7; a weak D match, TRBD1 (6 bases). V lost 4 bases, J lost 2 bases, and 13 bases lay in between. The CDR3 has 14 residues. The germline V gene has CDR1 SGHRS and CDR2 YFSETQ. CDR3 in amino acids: CASSKTGVTYEQYF. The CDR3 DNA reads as TGCGCCAGCAGCAAGACAGGAGTAACCTACGAGCAGTACTTC.

CDR3 residues: CASHANRGHGELFF. CDR3 nucleotides: TGTGCCAGTCATGCAAACAGGGGTCACGGGGAGCTGTTTTTT. The rearrangement joins TRBV19 to TRBJ2-2; 7 bases align to TRBD1. The CDR3 loop spans 14 amino acids. The trim removed 8 bases at V and 7 bases at J, leaving 10 bases unmatched. The germline V gene has CDR1 LNHDA and CDR2 SQIVND (reference sequence).

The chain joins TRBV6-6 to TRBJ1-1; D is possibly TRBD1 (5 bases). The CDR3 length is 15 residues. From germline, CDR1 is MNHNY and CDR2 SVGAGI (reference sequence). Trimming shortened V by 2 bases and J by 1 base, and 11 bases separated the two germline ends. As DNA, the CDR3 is TGTGCCAGCAGTTACGTCAGGGTCTCGAACACTGAAGCTTTCTTT. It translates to CASSYVRVSNTEAFF.

This CDR3 reads CASRPSGTRESGEQFF. DNA of the CDR3: TGTGCCAGCAGACCTTCCGGGACTAGGGAATCTGGTGAGCAGTTCTTC. The V call is TRBV7-9, the J call TRBJ2-1; TRBD2 matches at 8 bases. Per the germline V gene, CDR1 is SEHNR and CDR2 is FQNEAQ (reference sequence). The CDR3 consists of 16 residues. Germline trimming cut 6 bases from V and 9 bases from J; bases unmatched to any gene: 16.

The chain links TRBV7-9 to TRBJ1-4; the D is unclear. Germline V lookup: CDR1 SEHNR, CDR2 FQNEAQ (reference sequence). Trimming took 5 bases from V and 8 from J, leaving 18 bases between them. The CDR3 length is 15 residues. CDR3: CASSPPREAAEKLFF. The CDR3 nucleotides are TGTGCCAGCAGCCCCCCCCGGGAGGCCGCCGAAAAACTGTTTTTT.